This TCR beta chain appears in the sequencing data of a study of T cells in localized non-small cell lung cancer. Study-level points and caveats: There was higher T cell clonality in uninvolved adjacent lung than in tumor, and it was highest there. Density of T cells in blood, when higher, went with longer overall survival.

This CDR3 is built from 14 residues. CDR1 and CDR2 from the germline V gene are ENHRY and SYGVKD. The ends lost 6 bases at V and 6 bases at J; junction bases unmatched: 10. Comments on this clone: The antigen is not known.

Repertoires were generated with immunoSEQ multiplex PCR, while TCRdb's copy carries only in-frame clones and drops some. The top ten hold around 4.6% of the sample, which has about 62,000 clones, about four fifths seen once. The chain couples TRBV10-3 to TRBJ1-2, with 7 positions matching TRBD1. The TCR sequence derives from a man between 40 and 70 years old with stage II lung adenocarcinoma. The specimen comprised PBMCs, sampled before any cancer treatment. Here the CDR3 reads CAIRNSQGWNGYTF. DNA for the CDR3: TGTGCCATCAGGAATTCACAGGGGTGGAATGGCTACACCTTC.